The table lists the clone carrying this T cell receptor (beta chain) with a few counts. Its antigen remains unknown. This record belongs to a study of cytomegalovirus exposure and HLA in healthy donors. Only in-frame clones appear in the TCRdb table, and some are missing; sequencing was by immunoSEQ multiplex PCR. The top ten hold 4.5% to 7% of the sample, which has 200,000 to 250,000 clones, 83% seen once. Notes on the study in general: The TCR clusters that emerged in the first cohort tended, a later analysis found, to co-occur in the approximately 110 validation repertoires.

Trimming shortened V by 2 bases and J by 1 base, and 8 bases separated the two germline ends. Germline assignment: CDR1 KGHSH and CDR2 LQKENI. The CDR3 length is 14 residues. This receptor was identified in a woman between 18 and 29 years old in good health and CMV-seronegative. The sample was PBMCs. The rearrangement links TRBV18 to TRBJ1-2; D gene uncertain. In DNA, the CDR3 is TGTGCCAGCTCACCAAGGAACAGTAACTATGGCTACACCTTC. Protein product: CASSPRNSNYGYTF.